The clone carrying this TCR beta chain was detected many times. The CDR3 totals 17 residues. The sample originates from a study of T cell repertoires in cytomegalovirus infection. MiXCR, run by TCRdb on the reads, gives a single entry per CDR3 protein. The profile shows over 85,000 distinct CDR3 sequences, 15% to 20% of them singletons. The specimen sequenced was PBMCs. The chain recombines TRBV12-3 or TRBV12-4 with TRBJ1-3; D is unclear. This clonotype originated in a human donor in good health (CMV status not recorded). Some clones in this sample may be carry-over from other donors' samples. CDR3 loop: CGSNRRQRSNSGNTIYF. In DNA, the CDR3 is TGTGGCAGTAATCGGAGGCAGCGGTCCAACTCTGGAAACACCATATATTTT.